This T cell receptor (beta chain) was sequenced in a study of blood T cell repertoires in COVID-19. Assay: immunoSEQ multiplex PCR; the TCRdb copy retains only in-frame clones and omits some. In the table there are about 350,000 clones, more than 85% of which are singletons. Individuals aged roughly 18 to 95 years were recruited from some 26 US areas. Participants' reported clinical history set cohort assignment. Either two negative PCRs, clearance, or symptom resolution qualified Cohort 3 donors as recovered. The receptor was derived from a woman younger than 45 who had recovered from COVID-19. Sequenced sample: PBMCs or T cells enriched from blood (not recorded which).

The CDR3 spells CASSSGQGALSASQETQYF. The DNA for the CDR3 is TGTGCCAGCAGCTCCGGCCAGGGGGCTCTCTCCGCAAGTCAAGAGACCCAGTACTTC. This rearrangement joins TRBV5-8 to TRBJ2-5, with 8 bases matching TRBD1. The CDR3 is made up of 19 amino acids. In germline, CDR1 is SGHTS, CDR2 YDEGEE. The ends lost 3 bases at V and 2 bases at J; junction bases unmatched: 18.